The T cell receptor beta chain described here comes from a study of T cell repertoires in cytomegalovirus infection. Study-level background: Shared public TCR beta signatures pointed to both CMV infection and a matching HLA type.

Study-wide points: Pooled public TCR beta family frequency picked out CMV carriers with the relevant HLA.

TCRdb reprocessed the reads via MiXCR and lists one record per CDR3 protein. The sample records 700,000 to 950,000 distinct CDR3 sequences, about 33% being singletons. Comments on this clonotype: Its antigen is undetermined.

The source is a human donor in good health (CMV status not recorded). Some clones in this sample may be carry-over from other donors' samples. Sequenced material: cultured CD8+ T cells from PBMCs, taken from culture after CMV antigen stimulation.

CDR3 sequence: CASSEYFAGTGPERGYTF. CDR3 coding DNA: TGTGCCAGCAGTGAATATTTTGCCGGGACAGGCCCTGAGCGTGGCTACACCTTC. The rearrangement links TRBV25-1 to TRBJ1-2; 8 nucleotides line up with TRBD1. This CDR3 has 18 amino acids. V shed 0 bases, J shed 7 bases, and the junction held 16 bases outside the gene matches. Per the germline V gene, CDR1 is MGHDK and CDR2 is SYGVNS.